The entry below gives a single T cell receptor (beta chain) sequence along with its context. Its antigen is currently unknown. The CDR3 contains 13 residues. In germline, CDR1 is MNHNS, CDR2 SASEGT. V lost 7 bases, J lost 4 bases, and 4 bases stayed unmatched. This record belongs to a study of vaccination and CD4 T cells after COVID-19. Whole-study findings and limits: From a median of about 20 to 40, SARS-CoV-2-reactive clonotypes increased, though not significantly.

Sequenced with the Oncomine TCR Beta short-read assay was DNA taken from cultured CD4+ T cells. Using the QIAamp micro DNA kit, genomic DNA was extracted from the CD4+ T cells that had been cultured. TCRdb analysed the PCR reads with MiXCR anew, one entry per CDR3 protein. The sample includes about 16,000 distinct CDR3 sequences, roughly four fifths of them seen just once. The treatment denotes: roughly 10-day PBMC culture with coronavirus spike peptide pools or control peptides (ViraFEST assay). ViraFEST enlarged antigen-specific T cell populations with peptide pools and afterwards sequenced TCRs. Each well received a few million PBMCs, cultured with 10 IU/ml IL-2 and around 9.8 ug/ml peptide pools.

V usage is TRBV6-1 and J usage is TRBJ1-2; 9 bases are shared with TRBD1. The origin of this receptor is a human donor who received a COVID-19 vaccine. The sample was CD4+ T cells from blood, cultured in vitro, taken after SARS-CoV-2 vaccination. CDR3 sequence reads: CASTLTGGYGYTF. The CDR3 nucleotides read TGTGCCAGCACCCTGACAGGGGGCTATGGCTACACCTTC.